The rows below give T cell receptor beta chains drawn from one sample of a study of blood T cells in healthy people across ages. Via MiXCR, TCRdb re-called the 5' RACE reads, giving one row per CDR3 protein. In the table there are 1.5 million to 2 million distinct CDR3 sequences, approximately 39% of which are singletons. Sequenced sample: blood. The receptors were sampled from a human donor in good health. CDR3s include the opening cysteine and the closing phenylalanine or tryptophan. A D gene is named only where the DNA matches it firmly. The listing skips clone size in some rows; elsewhere it reads once, few, many or a size class.

clone_size	d_call	v_call	j_call	cdr3_aa	cdr3_nt
few	-	TRBV20-1	TRBJ2-1	CSAPGQRDNEQFF	TGCAGTGCTCCGGGCCAGAGGGATAATGAGCAGTTCTTC
-	-	TRBV11-2	TRBJ1-4	CASSKIREVNEKLFF	TGTGCCAGCAGTAAGATCCGGGAAGTTAATGAAAAACTGTTTTTT
-	-	TRBV3-1	TRBJ2-7	CASSQVGELGYEQYF	TGTGCCAGCAGCCAAGTCGGGGAATTGGGCTACGAGCAGTACTTC
-	-	TRBV20-1	TRBJ1-6	CSARETASFRSPLHF	TGCAGTGCTAGGGAGACAGCTTCTTTTAGATCACCCCTCCACTTT
-	TRBD2	TRBV27	TRBJ2-5	CASSFEPAGPAETQYF	TGTGCCAGCAGTTTCGAACCAGCGGGGCCGGCGGAGACCCAGTACTTC
-	-	TRBV6-5	TRBJ1-1	CASSYSFDMAMDTEAFF	TGTGCCAGCAGTTACTCCTTTGACATGGCTATGGACACTGAAGCTTTCTTT
-	-	TRBV20-1	TRBJ2-1	CSFSYNEQFF	TGCAGTTTTTCCTACAATGAGCAGTTCTTC
-	-	TRBV29-1	TRBJ1-1	CSVDIGGNTEAFF	TGCAGCGTTGATATAGGGGGAAACACTGAAGCTTTCTTT
many	TRBD2	TRBV4-1	TRBJ2-5	CASSQASGGETQYF	TGCGCCAGCAGCCAAGCGTCGGGGGGAGAGACCCAGTACTTC
-	TRBD2	TRBV20-1	TRBJ2-4	CSARDRGGYNEQYF	TGCAGTGCTAGAGATCGGGGGGGTTACAATGAGCAGTACTTC
-	TRBD1	TRBV4-3	TRBJ2-6	CASSQDRGTGSGANVLTF	TGCGCCAGCAGCCAAGATCGGGGGACAGGGAGTGGGGCCAACGTCCTGACTTTC
-	TRBD2	TRBV10-3	TRBJ2-5	CAISSGLAGGQETQYF	TGTGCCATCAGTTCCGGACTAGCGGGGGGCCAAGAGACCCAGTACTTC
-	TRBD1	TRBV29-1	TRBJ1-5	CSVYTRTGRNQPQHF	TGCAGCGTTTATACGCGGACAGGGCGCAATCAGCCCCAGCATTTT
-	-	TRBV4-1	TRBJ2-7	CASSQVPETAHEQYF	TGCGCCAGCAGCCAAGTACCCGAGACAGCGCACGAGCAGTACTTC
-	-	TRBV4-3	TRBJ2-7	CASSRRTEPTYEQYF	TGCGCCAGCAGCCGTAGGACAGAGCCTACCTACGAGCAGTACTTC
-	-	TRBV20-1	TRBJ2-7	CSAGGQLSSSYEQYF	TGCAGTGCCGGGGGACAGCTCTCGAGCTCCTACGAGCAGTACTTC
-	-	TRBV15	TRBJ1-1	CATSRDRRPEAFF	TGTGCCACCAGCAGAGATCGTAGGCCAGAAGCTTTCTTT
-	-	TRBV24-1	TRBJ1-2	CATSDLGAERGYTF	TGTGCCACCAGTGACCTTGGGGCAGAACGAGGCTACACCTTC
many	-	TRBV7-9	TRBJ2-1	CASSLGDGEQFF	TGTGCCAGCAGCTTAGGGGATGGTGAGCAGTTCTTC
-	-	TRBV20-1	TRBJ2-1	CSARRVERVPNEQFF	TGCAGTGCTAGAAGGGTTGAGCGGGTCCCCAATGAGCAGTTCTTC
-	TRBD1	TRBV11-2	TRBJ2-7	CASRQTGGSYEQYF	TGTGCCAGCAGGCAGACAGGGGGGTCCTACGAGCAGTACTTC
-	-	TRBV4-1	TRBJ2-1	CASSPIVRNGYNEQFF	TGCGCCAGCAGCCCAATTGTCAGAAATGGATACAATGAGCAGTTCTTC
-	-	TRBV12-3/TRBV12-4	TRBJ2-3	CASRSLFKGGADTQYF	TGTGCCAGCAGATCCCTCTTTAAGGGAGGAGCAGATACGCAGTATTTT
-	-	TRBV7-2	TRBJ1-1	CASSTGPDVKAFF	TGTGCCAGCAGCACGGGGCCAGACGTTAAAGCTTTCTTT
-	TRBD1	TRBV7-9	TRBJ1-5	CASSRTGGSNHPQHF	TGTGCCAGCAGCAGGACAGGTGGGAGCAATCATCCCCAGCATTTT
many	-	TRBV5-5	TRBJ1-2	CASSFWDDGGYTF	TGTGCCAGCAGCTTTTGGGACGACGGTGGCTACACCTTC
-	TRBD1	TRBV29-1	TRBJ1-1	CSVEDLTGTEAFF	TGCAGCGTTGAGGACCTGACAGGGACTGAAGCTTTCTTT
-	TRBD2	TRBV6-2/TRBV6-3	TRBJ2-5	CASSHEPSSGKTQYF	TGTGCCAGCAGTCACGAGCCCTCTAGCGGGAAGACCCAGTACTTC
few	-	TRBV29-1	TRBJ1-2	CSVPGWGRGYTF	TGCAGCGTACCGGGTTGGGGACGTGGCTACACCTTC